The sequence of this T cell receptor beta chain was determined in a study of early T cells in non-severe SARS-CoV-2 infection. Study background: The authors sequenced bulk RNA from unsorted whole blood, leaving chains unpaired.

This clonotype was seen ten or more times. The CDR3 totals 14 residues. J gave up 4 bases and V 8 bases, and 7 bases lay outside the gene matches. The germline V gene has CDR1 MNHEY and CDR2 SVGAGI. Individual cDNA molecules each received unique molecular identifiers attached to them. TCRdb reprocessed the 5' RACE reads via MiXCR and lists one record per CDR3 protein. The table includes about 25,000 distinct CDR3 sequences, 4.8% detected once. The rearrangement uses TRBV6-5 and TRBJ1-1; 10 bases agree with TRBD1. This TCR was recovered from an adult who was a healthcare worker with PCR-confirmed SARS-CoV-2 infection or an uninfected control (not recorded which). The material sequenced was whole blood. The CDR3 region is CASGKDRGPTEAFF. In DNA, the CDR3 is TGTGCCAGCGGAAAAGACAGGGGGCCCACTGAAGCTTTCTTT.